This TCR beta chain was observed in a study of cytomegalovirus exposure and HLA in healthy donors. Primers for the PCR totalled 60 Vbeta and 13 Jbeta. Produced via immunoSEQ multiplex PCR; TCRdb's table is partial and in-frame only. The repertoire holds about 190,000 clones, with around four fifths as singletons. In its sample, this clone was seen once. Nominally healthy donors were sampled, though unrecorded immune exposures were likely. This CDR3 region has 14 residues. Trimming removed 7 bases at V and 4 bases at J, with 14 bases between. CDR1 and CDR2 from the germline V gene are LNHDA and SQIVND (reference sequence).

The chain uses TRBV19 and TRBJ2-4, with TRBD1 as a possible D gene (7 bases). Specimen: PBMCs. The receptor was isolated from a man aged 35 to 55 in good health and CMV-seropositive. CDR3 DNA sequence: TGTGCCAGTACCGGCAGGGGGAGGAAAAACATTCAGTACTTC. It specifies CASTGRGRKNIQYF.